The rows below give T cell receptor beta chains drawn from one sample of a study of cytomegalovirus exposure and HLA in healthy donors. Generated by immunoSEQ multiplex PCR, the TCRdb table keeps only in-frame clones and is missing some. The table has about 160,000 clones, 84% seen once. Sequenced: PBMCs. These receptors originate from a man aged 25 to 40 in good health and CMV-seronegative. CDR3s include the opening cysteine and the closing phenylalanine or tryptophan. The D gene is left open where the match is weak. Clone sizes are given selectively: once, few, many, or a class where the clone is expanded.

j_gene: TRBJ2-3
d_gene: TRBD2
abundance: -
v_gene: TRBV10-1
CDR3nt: TGCGCCGGGGGGGTTAAAGATACGCAGTATTTT
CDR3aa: CAGGVKDTQYF

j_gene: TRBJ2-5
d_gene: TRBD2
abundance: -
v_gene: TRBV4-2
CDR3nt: TGTGCCAGCAGAACTAGTCTAGCGGGGGAAGAGACCCAGTACTTC
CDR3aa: CASRTSLAGEETQYF

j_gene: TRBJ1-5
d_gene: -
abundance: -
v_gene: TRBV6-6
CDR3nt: TGTGCCAGCAGGAGTACCCAAGATTATAGCAATCAGCCCCAGCATTTT
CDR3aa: CASRSTQDYSNQPQHF

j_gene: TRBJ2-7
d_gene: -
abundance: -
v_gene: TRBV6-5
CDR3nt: TGTGCCAGCAGCCCGCTGACAGGCACCTACGAGCAGTACTTC
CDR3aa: CASSPLTGTYEQYF

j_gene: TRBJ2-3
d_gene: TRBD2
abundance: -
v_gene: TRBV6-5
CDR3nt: TGTGCCACCAGGGTTCTAGCGGGAGGAACAGATACGCAGTATTTT
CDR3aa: CATRVLAGGTDTQYF

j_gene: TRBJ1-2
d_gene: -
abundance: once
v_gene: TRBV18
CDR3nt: TGTGCCAGCTCTGAGGGCACTAACTATGGCTACACCTTC
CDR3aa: CASSEGTNYGYTF

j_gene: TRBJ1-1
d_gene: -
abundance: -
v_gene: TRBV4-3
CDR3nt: TGCGCCAGCAGCCAAGATAAGGGGACTTTTACTGAAGCTTTCTTT
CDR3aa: CASSQDKGTFTEAFF

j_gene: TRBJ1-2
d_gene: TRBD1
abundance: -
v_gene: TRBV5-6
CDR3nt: TGTGCCAGCAGCTTGGGGGGACAGTATGGCTACACCTTC
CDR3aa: CASSLGGQYGYTF

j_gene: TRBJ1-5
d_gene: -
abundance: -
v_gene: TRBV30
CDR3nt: TGTGCCTGGAGTGGAATAACAGGATTCAATCAGCCCCAGCATTTT
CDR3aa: CAWSGITGFNQPQHF

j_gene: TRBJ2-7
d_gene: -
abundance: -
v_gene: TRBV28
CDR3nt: TGTGCCATACGCCAGGTCTCCGCTAACTACGAGCAGTACTTC
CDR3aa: CAIRQVSANYEQYF

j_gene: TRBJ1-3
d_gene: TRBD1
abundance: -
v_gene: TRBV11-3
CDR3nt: TGTGCCAGCAGCGCAAACAGGGGCTCTGGAAACACCATATATTTT
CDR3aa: CASSANRGSGNTIYF

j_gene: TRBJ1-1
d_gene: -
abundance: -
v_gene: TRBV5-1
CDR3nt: TGCGCCAGCAGCTTGGGGACCAGGGCCCGGAACACTGAAGCTTTCTTT
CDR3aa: CASSLGTRARNTEAFF

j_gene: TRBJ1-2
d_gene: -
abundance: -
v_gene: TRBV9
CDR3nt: TGTGCCAGCAGCCCCCCTACTGGCTATGGCTACACCTTC
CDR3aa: CASSPPTGYGYTF

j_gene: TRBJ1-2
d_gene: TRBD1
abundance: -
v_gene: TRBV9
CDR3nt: TGTGCCAGCAGCAAGGGGGCAAGTAGCTACACCTTC
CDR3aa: CASSKGASSYTF

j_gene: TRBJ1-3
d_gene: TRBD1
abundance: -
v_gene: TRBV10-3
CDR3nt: TGTGCCATCGAGGACAGGGGGGCAAACACCATATATTTT
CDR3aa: CAIEDRGANTIYF

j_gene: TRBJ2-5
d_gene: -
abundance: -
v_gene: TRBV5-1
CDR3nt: TGCGCCAGCACCAGGTTCGACAGCCAACAGGCCCAGTACTTC
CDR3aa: CASTRFDSQQAQYF

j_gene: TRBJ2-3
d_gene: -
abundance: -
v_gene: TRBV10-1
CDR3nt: TGCGCCAGCAGTGAGTCTGGGGCTTCGAATACGCAGTATTTT
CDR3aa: CASSESGASNTQYF

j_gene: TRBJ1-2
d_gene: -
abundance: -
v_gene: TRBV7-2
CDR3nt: TGTGCCAGCAGTTTAGGGCAGAACTATGGCTACACCTTC
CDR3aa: CASSLGQNYGYTF

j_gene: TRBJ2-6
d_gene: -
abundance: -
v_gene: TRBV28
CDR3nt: TGTGCCAGCACGACAGACACCTCTGGGGCCAACGTCCTGACTTTC
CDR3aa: CASTTDTSGANVLTF

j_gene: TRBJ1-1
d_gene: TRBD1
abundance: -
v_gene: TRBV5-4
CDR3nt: TGTGCCAGCAGCCTCCTGGGACAGGGGGCTTTCTTT
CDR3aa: CASSLLGQGAFF

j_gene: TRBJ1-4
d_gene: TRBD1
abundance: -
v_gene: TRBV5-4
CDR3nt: TGTGCCAGCAGCTCGGGACAGGGGTATGAAAAACTGTTTTTT
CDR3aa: CASSSGQGYEKLFF

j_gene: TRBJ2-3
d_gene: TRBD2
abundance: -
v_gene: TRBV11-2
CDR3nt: TGTGCCAGCAGCTTAGCTGGGACTAGCAGAACAGATACGCAGTATTTT
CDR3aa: CASSLAGTSRTDTQYF

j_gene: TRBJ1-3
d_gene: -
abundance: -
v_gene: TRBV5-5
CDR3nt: TGTGCCAGCAGCCAACGGGAAGGATGGGGTCGGTACTCTGGAAACACCATATATTTT
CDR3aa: CASSQREGWGRYSGNTIYF

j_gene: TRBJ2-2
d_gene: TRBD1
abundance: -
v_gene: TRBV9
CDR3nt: TGTGCCAGCGGGGGACAGATGAACACCGGGGAGCTGTTTTTT
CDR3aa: CASGGQMNTGELFF

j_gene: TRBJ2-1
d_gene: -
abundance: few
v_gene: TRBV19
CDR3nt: TGTGCCAGTAGCATCCTTCTTGTTGGCCCCTACAATGAGCAGTTCTTC
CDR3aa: CASSILLVGPYNEQFF

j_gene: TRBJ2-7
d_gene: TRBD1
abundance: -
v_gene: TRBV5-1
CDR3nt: TGCGCCAGCAGCTTGGGGGGTACCGGGACAGCTAACTACGAGCAGTACTTC
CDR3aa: CASSLGGTGTANYEQYF

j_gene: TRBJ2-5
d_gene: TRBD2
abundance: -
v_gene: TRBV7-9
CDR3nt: TGTGCCAGCAGCACCCGACTAGCGGGGGCCCAAGAGACCCAGTACTTC
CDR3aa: CASSTRLAGAQETQYF

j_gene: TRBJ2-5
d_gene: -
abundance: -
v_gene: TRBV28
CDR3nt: TGTGCCAGCAGTATCCCGGAGACCCAGTACTTC
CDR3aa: CASSIPETQYF

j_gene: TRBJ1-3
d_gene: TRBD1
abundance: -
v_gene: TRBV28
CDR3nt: TGTGCCAGCAGTAGAGGTCAGGGGGCCTCTTTTTTCTCTGGAAACACCATATATTTT
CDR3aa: CASSRGQGASFFSGNTIYF

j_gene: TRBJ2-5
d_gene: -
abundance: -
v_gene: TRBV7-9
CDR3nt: TGTGCCAGCAGCTTAGGGCGAGGGGAGACCCAGTACTTC
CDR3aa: CASSLGRGETQYF

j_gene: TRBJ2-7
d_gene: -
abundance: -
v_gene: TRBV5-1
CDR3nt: TGCGCCAGCAGCTTGGGGGCGCCCCGACATTCCTCCTACGAGCAGTACTTC
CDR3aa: CASSLGAPRHSSYEQYF

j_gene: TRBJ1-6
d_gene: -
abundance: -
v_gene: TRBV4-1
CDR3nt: TGCGCCAGCAGCCAAGACTTGAGCTCCTATAATTCACCCCTCCACTTT
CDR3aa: CASSQDLSSYNSPLHF

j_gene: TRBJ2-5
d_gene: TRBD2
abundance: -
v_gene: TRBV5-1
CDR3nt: TGCGCCAGCAGCTATAGCGGGCGGGGAGAGACCCAGTACTTC
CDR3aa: CASSYSGRGETQYF

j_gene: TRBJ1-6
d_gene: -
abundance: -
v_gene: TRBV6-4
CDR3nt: TGTGCCAGCACCAAGGACGGCGTGCGGGGTTCACCCCTCCACTTT
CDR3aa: CASTKDGVRGSPLHF

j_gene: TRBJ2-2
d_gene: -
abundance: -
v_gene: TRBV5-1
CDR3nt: TGCGCCAGCAGCTTGGCCGGCAGGGGCAGCAGTACCGGGGAGCTGTTTTTT
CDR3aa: CASSLAGRGSSTGELFF